A selection of T cell receptor beta chains follows, all from one sample in a study of cytotoxic CD8 clonotypes in ibrutinib-treated CLL. The method was immunoSEQ multiplex PCR; TCRdb's version includes in-frame clones alone and lacks a portion of them. This sample has approximately 48,000 clones, with approximately 50% found just once. The input for sequencing was PBMCs, taken after 12 months of ibrutinib treatment. These receptors originate from a human donor with chronic lymphocytic leukemia. The CDR3 runs from the conserved cysteine through the conserved F or W. The D gene is left open where the match is weak. A clone size is listed for some rows: how often the clone was seen (once, few, many), or a class if it is expanded.

TRBJ1-2 TRBV6-1 NA TRBD1 CASSERGQALFGYTF TGTGCCAGCAGTGAAAGAGGACAGGCCCTATTCGGCTACACCTTC
TRBJ1-4 TRBV27 NA NA CASSWTFNEKLFF TGTGCCAGCAGTTGGACCTTTAATGAAAAACTGTTTTTT
TRBJ1-1 TRBV18 NA NA CASSLGRGQNTEAFF TGTGCCAGCTCACTCGGGAGGGGACAGAACACTGAAGCTTTCTTT
TRBJ2-3 TRBV25-1 NA TRBD2 CASGRLAGFTDTQYF TGTGCCAGCGGTAGACTAGCGGGCTTCACAGATACGCAGTATTTT
TRBJ1-3 TRBV10-3 NA NA CASQGSGNTIYF TGTGCCAGTCAGGGCTCTGGAAACACCATATATTTT
TRBJ1-5 TRBV10-1 few NA CASSGGAPNQPQHF TGCGCCAGCAGTGGTGGGGCTCCTAATCAGCCCCAGCATTTT
TRBJ1-2 TRBV29-1 NA TRBD1 CSVAGTGAYTF TGCAGCGTCGCCGGGACAGGGGCCTACACCTTC
TRBJ2-2 TRBV6-5 NA TRBD2 CASCAGAPPGELFF TGTGCCAGCTGCGCGGGAGCTCCGCCCGGGGAGCTGTTTTTT
TRBJ2-3 TRBV6-1 once NA CASSEGHPNNGWADTQYF TGTGCCAGCAGTGAAGGACACCCTAATAACGGATGGGCAGATACGCAGTATTTT
TRBJ2-1 TRBV7-6 many NA CASNPLLVGQPNEQFF TGTGCCAGCAACCCCTTGCTCGTGGGCCAGCCCAATGAGCAGTTCTTC
TRBJ2-1 TRBV29-1 NA TRBD1 CSADSDEGAIF TGCAGCGCCGACTCAGACGAGGGGGCGATCTTC
TRBJ1-2 TRBV5-6 NA NA CASSSGHLNYGYTF TGTGCCAGCAGCTCCGGACACCTGAACTATGGCTACACCTTC
TRBJ1-4 TRBV29-1 NA NA CSVGARGTNEKLFF TGCAGCGTGGGGGCCAGGGGAACTAATGAAAAACTGTTTTTT
TRBJ2-7 TRBV27 NA TRBD2 CASSLTLASGTEQYF TGTGCCAGCAGTTTAACTCTGGCTAGCGGGACCGAGCAGTACTTC
TRBJ1-1 TRBV19 NA TRBD1 CASSPTGGNTEAFF TGTGCCAGTAGCCCGACAGGGGGGAACACTGAAGCTTTCTTT
TRBJ1-1 TRBV28 NA NA CASRDPQGGVTEAFF TGTGCCAGCAGGGATCCACAGGGAGGTGTCACTGAAGCTTTCTTT
TRBJ2-3 TRBV4-1 NA NA CASSQDSVRVSTDTQYF TGCGCCAGCAGCCAAGATAGCGTGCGGGTTAGCACAGATACGCAGTATTTT